Shown below are 18 T cell receptor beta chains from a single sample sequenced in a study of blood T cell repertoires in COVID-19. The table came from immunoSEQ multiplex PCR; TCRdb's copy has only in-frame clones and leaves some out. This table holds about 110,000 clones, less than 85% found once. Sequencing used peripheral blood. The receptors were sampled from a woman aged 80 or over with acute or convalescent COVID-19.

CDR3 protein: CASSLGRWDIQYF. The DNA for the CDR3 is TGTGCCAGCAGCCTGGGCCGGTGGGACATTCAGTACTTC. This chain links TRBV7-2 with TRBJ2-4; D not certain. Germline assignment: CDR1 SGHTA and CDR2 FQGNSA. Trimming stripped 5 bases from V and 8 bases from J, with 13 bases between. The CDR3 is made up of 13 amino acids.

J is TRBJ2-2 and V is TRBV28; TRBD2 matches 15 bases. The CDR3 is 17 amino acids. Germline V gene lookup returns CDR1 MDHEN and CDR2 SYDVKM. Losses at the gene ends were 6 bases for V and 3 bases for J; bases not matched to a gene: 5. CDR3 nucleotides: TGTGCCAGCAGACTCGGGACTAGCGGGAGGTACACCGGGGAGCTGTTTTTT. Its translation: CASRLGTSGRYTGELFF.

The V and J genes are TRBV7-2 and TRBJ1-5; D is ambiguous. The V gene lost 4 bases and the J gene lost 3 bases, with 7 bases spanning the gap. Germline V gives CDR1 SGHTA, CDR2 FQGNSA. The CDR3 sequence is 13 residues long. The CDR3 bases are TGTGCCAGCAGCTCGTACAACAATCAGCCCCAGCATTTT. This encodes CASSSYNNQPQHF.

This chain links TRBV19 with TRBJ1-3, with 7 bases lining up with TRBD1. CDR1 LNHDA and CDR2 SQIVND come from the germline V gene (reference sequence). With 2 bases clipped from V and 0 bases from J, the junction kept 1 base outside the gene matches. This CDR3 is built from 15 residues. The CDR3 reads CASSIRTGSGNTIYF. The CDR3 bases are TGTGCCAGTAGTATAAGGACAGGCTCTGGAAACACCATATATTTT. Drawing the rest from reference TRBV19 and TRBJ1-3, the complete variable domain is DGGITQSPKYLFRKEGQNVTLSCEQNLNHDAMYWYRQDPGQGLRLIYYSQIVNDFQKGDIAEGYSVSREKKESFPLTVTSAQKNPTAFYLCASSIRTGSGNTIYFGEGSWLTVV.

This chain connects TRBV5-1 to TRBJ2-2; 8 bases are a match to TRBD1. V shed 4 bases and J 0 bases; nucleotides not matched to a gene: 5. CDR3 size: 16 residues. Germline CDR1 reads SGHRS; CDR2 reads YFSETQ. Written as DNA, the CDR3 is TGCGCCAGCAGCATCTCGACAGGGGCGAACACCGGGGAGCTGTTTTTT. It specifies CASSISTGANTGELFF.

The chain links TRBV2 to TRBJ1-1, with D possibly being TRBD1 (6 bases). Germline values: CDR1 SNHLY, CDR2 FYNNEI. This CDR3 has 16 residues. V was shortened by 6 bases and J by 0 bases, with 17 bases between the two germline ends. The CDR3 nucleotides read TGTGCCAGCAGCGAACAGGGATGGCGTATGAACACTGAAGCTTTCTTT. Translated, it gives CASSEQGWRMNTEAFF.

V and J are TRBV7-2 and TRBJ2-3; D may be TRBD2 (6 bases). This CDR3 has 16 amino acids. Between the trimmed V and J ends, which lost 2 bases and 0 bases, there was a span of 12 bases. Germline V gene data show CDR1 as SGHTA and CDR2 as FQGNSA. In nucleotides, the CDR3 is TGTGCCAGCAGCTTACGGCCAGCGGGTAGCACAGATACGCAGTATTTT. It specifies CASSLRPAGSTDTQYF.

This clone has just a few counts. The V and J genes are TRBV7-9 and TRBJ1-5; D gene ambiguous. The germline V gene encodes CDR1 SEHNR and CDR2 FQNEAQ (reference sequence). The CDR3 sequence is 12 residues long. Trimming removed 3 bases from V and 4 bases from J, with 4 bases in between. The CDR3 nucleotides read TGTGCCAGCAGCTTGTATAATCAGCCCCAGCATTTT. Translating it yields CASSLYNQPQHF.

The V gene is TRBV5-7, the J gene TRBJ1-2, with 9 bases matching TRBD1. TRBV5-7 is reported as an ORF; its role is uncertain. CDR3 length: 15 residues. J was trimmed by 2 bases and V by 3 bases; bases with no gene match: 5. CDR3 in DNA: TGTGCCAGCAGCTCCGGACAGGGGTCCAACTATGGCTACACCTTC. Translated: CASSSGQGSNYGYTF.

The chain carries TRBV27 and TRBJ1-6; 7 bases agree with TRBD1. Looked up from germline, CDR1 is MNHEY and CDR2 is SMNVEV (reference sequence). The length of the CDR3 is 14 residues. Unmatched junction bases numbered 3, after V lost 8 bases and J lost 2 bases. CDR3 sequence reads: CASGTVPYNSPLHF. In DNA, the CDR3 is TGTGCCAGCGGGACAGTTCCCTATAATTCACCCCTCCACTTT.

The chain recombines TRBV5-1 with TRBJ1-2; 11 nucleotides agree with TRBD1. In germline, CDR1 is SGHRS, CDR2 YFSETQ. The CDR3 consists of 15 residues. V trimming: 6 bases; J trimming: 5 bases; junction bases outside the gene matches: 9. CDR3 amino acids: CASMRTGGVGYGYTF. The CDR3, as DNA: TGCGCCAGCATGAGGACAGGGGGCGTCGGATATGGCTACACCTTC. Full variable domain (missing parts from reference TRBV5-1 and TRBJ1-2): KAGVTQTPRYLIKTRGQQVTLSCSPISGHRSVSWYQQTPGQGLQFLFEYFSETQRNKGNFPGRFSGRQFSNSRSEMNVSTLELGDSALYLCASMRTGGVGYGYTFGSGTRLTVV.

V usage is TRBV4-1 and J usage is TRBJ1-6, with D unresolved. The germline V gene encodes CDR1 MGHRA and CDR2 YSYEKL. V gave up 0 bases and J gave up 5 bases, with 5 bases separating them. This CDR3 has 14 amino acids. The CDR3 protein is CASSQERDNSPLHF. CDR3 nucleotides: TGCGCCAGCAGCCAAGAACGAGATAATTCACCCCTCCACTTT.

This chain connects TRBV5-1 to TRBJ2-1, with TRBD1 matching over 7 bases. The ends lost 9 bases at V and 0 bases at J; junction bases unmatched: 6. The CDR3 loop spans 14 amino acids. Germline V gene sequence: CDR1 SGHRS, CDR2 YFSETQ. CDR3 loop: CATTPGGSYNEQFF. The CDR3 coding sequence is TGCGCCACTACTCCAGGGGGCTCCTACAATGAGCAGTTCTTC.

V gene TRBV20-1 combines with J gene TRBJ1-5; D gene uncertain. CDR1 DFQATT and CDR2 SNEGSKA come from the germline V gene (reference sequence). There are 17 residues in the CDR3. Trimming removed 3 bases from V and 2 bases from J, with 20 bases in between. The CDR3 region has the DNA TGCAGTGCTAGTGGACCCCAAGAGCGGGCAGGCAATCAGCCCCAGCATTTT. Translation gives CSASGPQERAGNQPQHF.

The DNA for the CDR3 is TGTGCCAGCTCACGGGAAGGGGGTAATCAGCCCCAGCATTTT. Translating gives CASSREGGNQPQHF. The V and J genes are TRBV18 and TRBJ1-5; D perhaps matches TRBD1 (6 bases). V lost 4 bases, J lost 4 bases, and 11 bases lay in between. CDR3 size: 14 residues. CDR1 is KGHSH, CDR2 LQKENI, per germline.

This chain connects TRBV7-2 to TRBJ2-2; D is ambiguous. Trimming stripped 2 bases from V and 7 bases from J, with 11 bases between. The V gene's germline CDR1 is SGHTA and CDR2 FQGNSA. There are 14 residues in the CDR3. Written as DNA, the CDR3 is TGTGCCAGCAGCTTATTTGAGATCGGCGGGGAGCTGTTTTTT. It codes for CASSLFEIGGELFF. Drawing the rest from reference TRBV7-2 and TRBJ2-2, the complete variable domain is GAGVSQSPSNKVTEKGKDVELRCDPISGHTALYWYRQSLGQGLEFLIYFQGNSAPDKSGLPSDRFSAERTGGSVSTLTIQRTQQEDSAVYLCASSLFEIGGELFFGEGSRLTVL.

The chain combines TRBV28 with TRBJ2-7, with 7 bases matching TRBD2. This CDR3 is 14 amino acids long. J gave up 0 bases and V 8 bases, and 7 bases lay outside the gene matches. The germline CDR1 and CDR2 sequences are MDHEN and SYDVKM. In nucleotides, the CDR3 is TGTGCCAGCTTTGGGACTACGTCCTCCTACGAGCAGTACTTC. Its protein product is CASFGTTSSYEQYF.

This chain links TRBV27 with TRBJ1-3; D gene uncertain. V was trimmed by 5 bases and J by 1 base, leaving 12 bases between them. Germline-derived CDR1 and CDR2 are MNHEY and SMNVEV (reference sequence). This CDR3 has 15 residues. The CDR3 coding sequence is TGTGCCAGCAGTGGAGGCTGGGCATCTGGAAACACCATATATTTT. Protein sequence: CASSGGWASGNTIYF.